The 29 T cell receptor beta chains below were found in one sample sequenced in a study of cytomegalovirus exposure and HLA in healthy donors. The PCR used 60 Vbeta and 13 Jbeta primers. Sequencing used immunoSEQ multiplex PCR; TCRdb keeps in-frame clones, though not all of them. The repertoire consists of 150,000 to 200,000 clones, with about 65% occurring once and the leading ten covering approximately 1.5%. Sequenced input: PBMCs. The receptors stem from a girl aged 10 to 17 in good health and CMV-seronegative.

The chain couples TRBV2 to TRBJ2-4; 11 bases map to TRBD1. The CDR3 has 16 amino acids. CDR1 is SNHLY and CDR2 is FYNNEI in the germline V gene. Unmatched junction bases numbered 9, after V lost 4 bases and J lost 7 bases. In DNA form, the CDR3 reads TGTGCCAGCAGTGCTACCGGGACAGGGGGAGGGAACATTCAGTACTTC. It encodes CASSATGTGGGNIQYF.

V is TRBV19 and J is TRBJ1-1; D uncertain. This CDR3 spans 15 amino acids. CDR1 is LNHDA, CDR2 SQIVND, per germline (reference sequence). Trimming left V 6 bases short and J 4 bases short, with 18 bases between. In DNA, the CDR3 is TGTGCCAGTAGCGAGAGGAGGGTTTTTGGCACTGAAGCTTTCTTT. Protein: CASSERRVFGTEAFF.

This chain uses TRBV29-1 with TRBJ2-7, with D maybe TRBD2 (5 bases). The CDR3 is made up of 11 amino acids. Germline lookup yields CDR1 SQVTM and CDR2 ANQGSEA. Trimming pared 1 base from V and 6 bases from J, leaving 7 bases between. Written as DNA, the CDR3 is TGCAGCGTTGAAGCGGGGAGCGAGCAGTACTTC. Translated, it gives CSVEAGSEQYF.

The V and J genes are TRBV5-1 and TRBJ2-3, with D hard to call. The germline V gene encodes CDR1 SGHRS and CDR2 YFSETQ. The V end lost 2 bases, the J end lost 2 bases, and 6 bases lay between the germline ends. This CDR3 spans 13 amino acids. The CDR3 protein is CASSFQATDTQYF. The CDR3 DNA follows: TGCGCCAGCAGCTTTCAGGCCACAGATACGCAGTATTTT. The entire variable domain, with the rest obtained from reference TRBV5-1 and TRBJ2-3, is as follows: KAGVTQTPRYLIKTRGQQVTLSCSPISGHRSVSWYQQTPGQGLQFLFEYFSETQRNKGNFPGRFSGRQFSNSRSEMNVSTLELGDSALYLCASSFQATDTQYFGPGTRLTVL.

This clone was seen once. The chain combines TRBV9 with TRBJ2-7; D possibly corresponds to TRBD2 (5 bases). Per germline, CDR1 SGDLS and CDR2 YYNGEE. The V gene lost 1 base and the J gene lost 0 bases, with 8 bases spanning the gap. The CDR3 has 14 residues. CDR3 protein: CASSVRGSSYEQYF. The DNA of the CDR3 is TGTGCCAGCAGCGTACGAGGGAGCTCCTACGAGCAGTACTTC.

The chain links TRBV9 to TRBJ2-1; 8 bases are a match to TRBD1. Germline loops: CDR1 SGDLS, CDR2 YYNGEE. The CDR3 is 14 residues long. With V trimmed by 3 bases and J by 10 bases, 9 bases remained unmatched. Here the CDR3 DNA reads TGTGCCAGCAGCGCAATGACAGGGGTTGACGAGCAGTTCTTC. It translates to CASSAMTGVDEQFF.

The chain recombines TRBV15 with TRBJ2-7; D remains unclear. Trimming removed 3 bases from V and 5 bases from J, with 14 bases in between. Germline values: CDR1 LNHNV, CDR2 YYDKDF (reference sequence). CDR3 length: 14 amino acids. CDR3 DNA sequence: TGTGCCACCAGCAGTTTCACTACGGTTGACGAGCAGTACTTC. This codes for CATSSFTTVDEQYF.

The J gene is TRBJ1-1, the V gene TRBV5-1, with D possibly being TRBD1 (6 bases). The germline V and J ends were trimmed by 4 bases and 10 bases, with 17 bases remaining between them. The CDR3 has 13 residues. Germline V gene lookup returns CDR1 SGHRS and CDR2 YFSETQ. The CDR3 sequence: CASSPRQDRPAFF. CDR3 DNA: TGCGCCAGCAGCCCTAGACAGGACCGGCCAGCTTTCTTT.

This clone was detected a few times. The V call is TRBV6-5, the J call TRBJ2-7; possibly TRBD2 for D (7 bases). Deletions cut 9 bases from V and 0 bases from J, with 15 bases between. CDR3 length: 14 amino acids. Per the germline V gene, CDR1 is MNHEY and CDR2 is SVGAGI. This CDR3 reads CASRKRDISYEQYF. The DNA for the CDR3 is TGTGCCAGTCGTAAGCGGGACATCTCCTACGAGCAGTACTTC.

The gene calls are TRBV7-9 and TRBJ1-1; D unclear. CDR3 length: 10 residues. V lost 5 bases and J lost 4, with 2 bases in between. From germline, CDR1 is SEHNR and CDR2 FQNEAQ (reference sequence). In DNA form, the CDR3 reads TGTGCCAGCAGCCGCACTGAAGCTTTCTTT. Translated, it gives CASSRTEAFF.

The chain is built from TRBV4-1 and TRBJ1-4; D unresolved. The CDR3 has 15 residues. V was pared by 1 base and J by 8 bases, with 14 bases between. CDR1 and CDR2 (germline): MGHRA, YSYEKL. The CDR3 sequence is CASSQGEGIGEKLFF. The CDR3 DNA sequence: TGCGCCAGCAGCCAAGGGGAGGGCATTGGGGAAAAACTGTTTTTT.

The J gene is TRBJ1-1, the V gene TRBV7-9; 8 bases match TRBD1. From germline, CDR1 is SEHNR and CDR2 FQNEAQ (reference sequence). Trimming cost V 5 bases and J 0 bases; bases outside gene matches: 5. CDR3 length: 15 residues. The CDR3 protein is CASSPLQGVNTEAFF. CDR3 DNA: TGTGCCAGCAGCCCTTTACAGGGGGTGAACACTGAAGCTTTCTTT.

The gene calls are TRBV13 and TRBJ1-2; D remains unclear. This CDR3 has 13 residues. V shed 9 bases and J shed 1 base, with 12 bases lying between them. Germline V gene lookup returns CDR1 PRHDT and CDR2 FYEKMQ (reference sequence). CDR3 in amino acids: CASREGFNYGYTF. Here the CDR3 DNA reads TGTGCCAGTCGGGAGGGATTTAACTATGGCTACACCTTC. The whole variable domain, filled in from reference TRBV13 and TRBJ1-2, reads AAGVIQSPRHLIKEKRETATLKCYPIPRHDTVYWYQQGPGQDPQFLISFYEKMQSDKGSIPDRFSAQQFSDYHSELNMSSLELGDSALYFCASREGFNYGYTFGSGTRLTVV.

There are a few counts of this clone. The V and J genes are TRBV7-9 and TRBJ2-3, with TRBD1 identical over 9 bases. Trimming cost V 5 bases and J 9 bases; bases outside gene matches: 15. This CDR3 is 16 amino acids long. Germline V CDR1 and CDR2: SEHNR, FQNEAQ (reference sequence). The CDR3 DNA is TGTGCCAGCAGCCGGGACAGGGAGTATCCGGCGTGGACGCAGTATTTT. As protein: CASSRDREYPAWTQYF.

This chain connects TRBV27 to TRBJ2-7; weak D call: TRBD1 (5 bases). CDR1 is MNHEY and CDR2 is SMNVEV in the germline V gene (reference sequence). There are 13 residues in the CDR3. V was cut by 6 bases and J by 6 bases, with 15 bases left in between. The CDR3 loop reads CASSLTQGSEQYF. The CDR3 region has the DNA TGTGCCAGCAGCCTTACCCAGGGCAGCGAGCAGTACTTC.

The gene calls are TRBV5-1 and TRBJ1-1; 7 positions match TRBD1. The germline V gene has CDR1 SGHRS and CDR2 YFSETQ. The CDR3 runs 14 residues. The V and J ends lost 4 bases and 6 bases, in that order; junction bases with no gene match: 9. CDR3 amino acids: CASSRNRGGAEAFF. The CDR3 region has the DNA TGCGCCAGCAGCAGAAACAGGGGTGGGGCTGAAGCTTTCTTT.

This chain uses TRBV5-1 with TRBJ2-3, with TRBD2 matching 10 bases. In germline, CDR1 is SGHRS, CDR2 YFSETQ. The CDR3 is made up of 17 amino acids. Trimming cost V 1 base and J 3 bases; bases outside gene matches: 8. The CDR3 DNA is TGCGCCAGCAGCTTGTCGGCCCTAGCGGGGGCTACAGATACGCAGTATTTT. Translation: CASSLSALAGATDTQYF.

The V and J genes are TRBV4-1 and TRBJ1-5; D remains unclear. V was cut by 0 bases and J by 10 bases, with 19 bases left in between. Per the germline V gene, CDR1 is MGHRA and CDR2 is YSYEKL. The CDR3 length is 16 residues. CDR3 sequence (DNA): TGCGCCAGCAGCCAAGACTCCCCCTTGGACGGGAAACCCCAGCATTTT. It translates to CASSQDSPLDGKPQHF.

In this sample, this clone turned up a few times. This chain links TRBV5-1 with TRBJ1-2, with TRBD1 matching 8 bases. Trimming cost V 4 bases and J 7 bases; bases outside gene matches: 9. CDR1 is SGHRS, CDR2 YFSETQ, per germline. This CDR3 contains 14 residues. Written as DNA, the CDR3 is TGCGCCAGCAGCCCTCAGGGGGCCCCCGGTGGCTACACCTTC. This sequence encodes CASSPQGAPGGYTF.

Notes on this clone: Other nucleotide sequences from this sample produce the same CDR3. The chain employs TRBV9 and TRBJ1-1; D remains ambiguous. The germline gives CDR1 SGDLS, CDR2 YYNGEE. The CDR3 extends over 14 amino acids. Trimming left V 0 bases short and J 0 bases short, with 6 bases between. In DNA form, the CDR3 reads TGTGCCAGCAGCGTAGCCGGGGTGAACACTGAAGCTTTCTTT. Protein product: CASSVAGVNTEAFF.

The V call is TRBV6-1, the J call TRBJ2-5; D is ambiguous. The tail of the sequence fits TRBJ2-7 better, so the J call may be wrong. The CDR3 runs 11 residues. Looked up from germline, CDR1 is MNHNS and CDR2 is SASEGT. CDR3 bases: TGTGCCAGCATTGAGGACTACGAGCAGTACTTC. It specifies CASIEDYEQYF.

The V call is TRBV9, the J call TRBJ1-5; no clear D gene. Trimming cost V 0 bases and J 0 bases, with 7 bases left between them. Germline V gene lookup returns CDR1 SGDLS and CDR2 YYNGEE. The CDR3 runs to 15 residues. CDR3 in amino acids: CASSVGSNSNQPQHF. CDR3 DNA sequence: TGTGCCAGCAGCGTAGGAAGCAATAGCAATCAGCCCCAGCATTTT.

The gene calls are TRBV2 and TRBJ2-1, with D perhaps matching TRBD1 (6 bases). Germline lookup yields CDR1 SNHLY and CDR2 FYNNEI. V lost 6 bases, J lost 0 bases, and 15 bases lay in between. CDR3 length: 16 residues. This CDR3 is CASRKDRFSSYNEQFF. The CDR3 nucleotides are TGTGCCAGCAGGAAAGACAGGTTTAGCTCCTACAATGAGCAGTTCTTC. The variable domain in full, completed from reference TRBV2 and TRBJ2-1, reads EPEVTQTPSHQVTQMGQEVILRCVPISNHLYFYWYRQILGQKVEFLVSFYNNEISEKSEIFDDQFSVERPDGSNFTLKIRSTKLEDSAMYFCASRKDRFSSYNEQFFGPGTRLTVL.

The chain carries TRBV4-2 and TRBJ2-3; TRBD2 is a possible D gene (6 bases). This CDR3 has 17 amino acids. The germline V gene encodes CDR1 LGHNA and CDR2 YNFKEQ. Between the trimmed V and J ends, which lost 4 bases and 2 bases, there was a span of 19 bases. The CDR3: CASSRRDSVGDTDTQYF. CDR3 coding DNA: TGTGCCAGCAGCCGGCGGGACTCCGTGGGGGACACAGATACGCAGTATTTT.

This clone has a handful of counts. The chain carries TRBV7-9 and TRBJ2-3, with 8 positions matching TRBD1. CDR3 size: 16 residues. V lost 1 base and J lost 0; bases outside the gene matches: 3. Germline V CDR1 and CDR2: SEHNR, FQNEAQ (reference sequence). Written as DNA, the CDR3 is TGTGCCAGCAGCTTAGGCCAGGGGGCTAGCACAGATACGCAGTATTTT. Its translation: CASSLGQGASTDTQYF.

This chain uses TRBV4-2 with TRBJ1-2; 7 bases line up with TRBD1. From germline, CDR1 is LGHNA and CDR2 YNFKEQ. J was trimmed by 3 bases and V by 3 bases; bases with no gene match: 13. The CDR3 has 17 amino acids. This CDR3 reads CASSHPGGQRGDYGYTF. In nucleotides, the CDR3 is TGTGCCAGCAGCCACCCCGGGGGACAGAGAGGAGACTATGGCTACACCTTC.

The V and J genes are TRBV2 and TRBJ2-1, with 10 positions matching TRBD1. The CDR3 length is 14 residues. In germline, CDR1 is SNHLY, CDR2 FYNNEI. V gave up 6 bases and J gave up 10 bases; unmatched junction bases: 9. The CDR3 DNA follows: TGTGCCAGCAGCCTTGGGACAGGGGAACTCGAGCAGTTCTTC. Its translation is CASSLGTGELEQFF. The full variable domain, completed using reference TRBV2 and TRBJ2-1, is EPEVTQTPSHQVTQMGQEVILRCVPISNHLYFYWYRQILGQKVEFLVSFYNNEISEKSEIFDDQFSVERPDGSNFTLKIRSTKLEDSAMYFCASSLGTGELEQFFGPGTRLTVL.

The rearrangement uses TRBV15 and TRBJ1-1; D gene ambiguous. Germline V gives CDR1 LNHNV, CDR2 YYDKDF (reference sequence). The CDR3 sequence is 12 residues long. Trimming shortened V by 9 bases and J by 11 bases, and 19 bases separated the two germline ends. CDR3 nucleotides: TGTGCCACGGCGCCCGGACTTAGAGGGGCTTTCTTT. Protein product: CATAPGLRGAFF.

The J gene is TRBJ2-1, the V gene TRBV27; D gene ambiguous. V dropped 2 bases and J dropped 8 bases, with 10 bases sitting between them. There are 13 residues in the CDR3. The germline V gene encodes CDR1 MNHEY and CDR2 SMNVEV (reference sequence). CDR3 nucleotides: TGTGCCAGCAGTTTAACGGTAGTGTATGAGCAGTTCTTC. Translation gives CASSLTVVYEQFF.